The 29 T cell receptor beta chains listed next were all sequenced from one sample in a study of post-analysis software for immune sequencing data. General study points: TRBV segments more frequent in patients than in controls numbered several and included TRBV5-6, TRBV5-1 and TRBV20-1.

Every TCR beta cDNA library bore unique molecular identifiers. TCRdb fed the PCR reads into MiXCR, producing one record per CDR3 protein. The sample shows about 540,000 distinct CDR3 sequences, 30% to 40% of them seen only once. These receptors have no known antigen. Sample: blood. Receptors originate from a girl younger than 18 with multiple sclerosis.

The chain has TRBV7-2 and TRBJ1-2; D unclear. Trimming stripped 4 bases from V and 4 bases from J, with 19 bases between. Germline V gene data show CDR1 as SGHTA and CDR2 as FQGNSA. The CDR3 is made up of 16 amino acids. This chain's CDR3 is CASSSPLVDVLYGYTF. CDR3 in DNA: TGTGCCAGCAGCTCACCCCTAGTGGACGTGCTCTATGGCTACACCTTC.

In DNA form, the CDR3 reads TGTGCCAGCAGCTTAGGGGCTTGGACAGATACGCAGTATTTT. Translated, it gives CASSLGAWTDTQYF. The rearrangement uses TRBV11-2 and TRBJ2-3, with D unclear. V lost 1 base and J lost 3, with 8 bases in between. The CDR3 loop spans 14 amino acids. Germline values: CDR1 SGHAT, CDR2 FQNNGV.

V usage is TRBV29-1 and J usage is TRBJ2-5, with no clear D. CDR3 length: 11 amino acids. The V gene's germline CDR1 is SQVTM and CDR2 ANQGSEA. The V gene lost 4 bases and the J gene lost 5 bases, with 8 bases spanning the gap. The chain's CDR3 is CSVVTVETQYF. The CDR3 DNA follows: TGCAGCGTTGTTACCGTGGAGACCCAGTACTTC.

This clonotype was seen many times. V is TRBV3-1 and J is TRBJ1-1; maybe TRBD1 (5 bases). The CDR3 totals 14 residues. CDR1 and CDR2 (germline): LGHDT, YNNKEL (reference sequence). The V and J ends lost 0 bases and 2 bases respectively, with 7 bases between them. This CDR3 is CASSQDGGNTEAFF. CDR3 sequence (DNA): TGTGCCAGCAGCCAAGACGGGGGAAACACTGAAGCTTTCTTT.

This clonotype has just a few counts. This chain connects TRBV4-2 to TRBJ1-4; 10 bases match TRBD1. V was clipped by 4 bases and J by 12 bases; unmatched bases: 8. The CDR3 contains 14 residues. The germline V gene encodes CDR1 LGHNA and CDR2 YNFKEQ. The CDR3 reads CASSPTGGLEELFF. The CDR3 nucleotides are TGTGCCAGCAGCCCGACAGGGGGCCTTGAGGAACTGTTTTTT.

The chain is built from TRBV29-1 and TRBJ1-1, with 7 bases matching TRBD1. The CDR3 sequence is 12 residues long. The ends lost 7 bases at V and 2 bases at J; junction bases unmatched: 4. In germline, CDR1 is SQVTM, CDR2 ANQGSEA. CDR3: CSAGGPNTEAFF. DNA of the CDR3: TGCAGCGCAGGGGGGCCTAACACTGAAGCTTTCTTT. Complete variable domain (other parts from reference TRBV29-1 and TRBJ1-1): SAVISQKPSRDICQRGTSLTIQCQVDSQVTMMFWYRQQPGQSLTLIATANQGSEATYESGFVIDKFPISRPNLTFSTLTVSNMSPEDSSIYLCSAGGPNTEAFFGQGTRLTVV.

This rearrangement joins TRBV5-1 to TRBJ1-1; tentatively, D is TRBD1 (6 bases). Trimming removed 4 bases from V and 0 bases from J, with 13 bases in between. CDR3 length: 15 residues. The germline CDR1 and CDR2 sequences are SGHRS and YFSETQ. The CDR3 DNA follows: TGCGCCAGCAGCCCCAGACAGGAGATGAACACTGAAGCTTTCTTT. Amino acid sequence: CASSPRQEMNTEAFF.

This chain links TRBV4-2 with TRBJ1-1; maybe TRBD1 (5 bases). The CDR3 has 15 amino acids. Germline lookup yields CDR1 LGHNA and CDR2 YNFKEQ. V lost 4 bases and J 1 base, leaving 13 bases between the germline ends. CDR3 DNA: TGTGCCAGCAGCCCCAGTGGGGCAGCGAACACTGAAGCTTTCTTT. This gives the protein CASSPSGAANTEAFF.

In nucleotides, the CDR3 is TGTGCCAGCAGCTTAGCGCCTCGAACTCTCATGAACACTGAAGCTTTCTTT. It translates to CASSLAPRTLMNTEAFF. The V gene is TRBV11-1, the J gene TRBJ1-1, with D hard to call. With 0 bases removed from V and 0 bases from J, the gap between germline ends came to 14 bases. CDR1 and CDR2 from the germline V gene are SGHAT and FQDESV (reference sequence). This CDR3 has 17 residues.

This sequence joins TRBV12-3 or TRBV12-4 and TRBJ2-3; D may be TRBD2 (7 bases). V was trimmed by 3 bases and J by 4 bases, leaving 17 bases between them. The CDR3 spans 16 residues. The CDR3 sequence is CASSFGRGRSADTQYF. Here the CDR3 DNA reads TGTGCCAGCAGTTTTGGGCGGGGGCGGTCGGCAGATACGCAGTATTTT.

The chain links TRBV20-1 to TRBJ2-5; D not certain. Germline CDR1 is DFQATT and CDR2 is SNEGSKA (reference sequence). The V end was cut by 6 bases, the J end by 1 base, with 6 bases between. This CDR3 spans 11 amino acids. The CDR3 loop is CSARTQETQYF. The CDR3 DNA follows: TGCAGTGCGAGGACCCAAGAGACCCAGTACTTC.

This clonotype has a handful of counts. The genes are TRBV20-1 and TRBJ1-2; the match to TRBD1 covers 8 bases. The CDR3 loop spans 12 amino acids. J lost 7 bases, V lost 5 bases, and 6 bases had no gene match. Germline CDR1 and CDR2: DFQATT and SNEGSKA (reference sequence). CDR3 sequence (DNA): TGCAGTGCTGTAGGACAGGGATCTGGCTACACCTTC. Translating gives CSAVGQGSGYTF.

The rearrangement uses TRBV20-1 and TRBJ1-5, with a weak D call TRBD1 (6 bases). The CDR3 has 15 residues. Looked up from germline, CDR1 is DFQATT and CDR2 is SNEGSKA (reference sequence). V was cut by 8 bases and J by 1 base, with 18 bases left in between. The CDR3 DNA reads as TGCAGTACCTACAATCAAGGGGGGAGCAATCAGCCCCAGCATTTT. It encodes CSTYNQGGSNQPQHF.

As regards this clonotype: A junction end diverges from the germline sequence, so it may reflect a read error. The CDR3 loop reads CASSSASGGKDAQYF. The DNA of the CDR3 is TGTGCCAGCAGTTCCGCTAGCGGGGGGAAAGATGCGCAGTATTTT. This chain joins TRBV12-3 or TRBV12-4 and TRBJ2-3; 11 bases map to TRBD2. This CDR3 contains 15 residues.

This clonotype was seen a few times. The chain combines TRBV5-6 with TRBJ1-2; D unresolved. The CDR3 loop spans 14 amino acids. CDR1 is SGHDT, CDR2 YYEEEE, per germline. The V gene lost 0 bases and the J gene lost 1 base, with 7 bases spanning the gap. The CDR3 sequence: CASSLVDLNYGYTF. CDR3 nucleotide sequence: TGTGCCAGCAGCTTGGTGGACCTTAACTATGGCTACACCTTC.

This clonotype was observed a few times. CDR3: CATSSRLGTYEQYF. CDR3 in DNA: TGTGCCACCTCGAGCCGACTCGGGACCTACGAGCAGTACTTC. The chain uses TRBV3-1 and TRBJ2-7; tentative D call: TRBD2 (5 bases). The germline V gene encodes CDR1 LGHDT and CDR2 YNNKEL (reference sequence). V was pared by 10 bases and J by 2 bases, with 18 bases between. CDR3 length: 14 amino acids.

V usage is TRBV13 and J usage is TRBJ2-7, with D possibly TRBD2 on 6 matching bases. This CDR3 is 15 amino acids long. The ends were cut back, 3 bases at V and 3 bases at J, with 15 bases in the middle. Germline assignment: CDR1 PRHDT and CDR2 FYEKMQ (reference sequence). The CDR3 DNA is TGTGCCAGCAGCTTCCCCTCGGACGGGGGCTACGAGCAGTACTTC. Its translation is CASSFPSDGGYEQYF.

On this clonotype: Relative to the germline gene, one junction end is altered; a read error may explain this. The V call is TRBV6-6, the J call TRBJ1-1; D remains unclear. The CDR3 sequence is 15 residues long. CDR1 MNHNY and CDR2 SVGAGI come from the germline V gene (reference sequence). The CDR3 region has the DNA TGTGCCAGCAGTGACCGGCTGGGAATGAACACTGGAGCTTTCTTT. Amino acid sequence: CASSDRLGMNTGAFF.

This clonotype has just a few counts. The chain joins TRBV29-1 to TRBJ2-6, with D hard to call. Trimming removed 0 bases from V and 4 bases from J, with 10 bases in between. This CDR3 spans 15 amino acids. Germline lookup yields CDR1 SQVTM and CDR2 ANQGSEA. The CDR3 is CSVEDLGSGANVLTF. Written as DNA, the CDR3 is TGCAGCGTTGAAGATCTCGGTTCGGGGGCCAACGTCCTGACTTTC.

CDR3 bases: TGTGCCATCAGTGAGCCAAGGGACAGCCAAAACATTCAGTACTTC. It encodes CAISEPRDSQNIQYF. The chain is built from TRBV10-3 and TRBJ2-4; 7 bases are a match to TRBD1. CDR1 is ENHRY and CDR2 is SYGVKD in the germline V gene. The J segment lost 5 bases and the V segment lost 2 bases, leaving 6 bases of the junction unmatched. CDR3 size: 15 residues.

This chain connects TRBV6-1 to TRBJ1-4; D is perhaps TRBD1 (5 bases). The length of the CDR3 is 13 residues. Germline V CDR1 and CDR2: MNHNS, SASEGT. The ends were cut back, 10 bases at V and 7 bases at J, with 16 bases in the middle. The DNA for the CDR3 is TGTGCCACCATGCAGGGATTCACTGAAAAACTGTTTTTT. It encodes CATMQGFTEKLFF.

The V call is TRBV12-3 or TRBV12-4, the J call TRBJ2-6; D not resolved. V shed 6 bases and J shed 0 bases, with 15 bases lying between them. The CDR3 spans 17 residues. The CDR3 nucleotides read TGTGCCAGCAGCCCTTTTAGGACGAGCTCTGGGGCCAACGTCCTGACTTTC. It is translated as CASSPFRTSSGANVLTF.

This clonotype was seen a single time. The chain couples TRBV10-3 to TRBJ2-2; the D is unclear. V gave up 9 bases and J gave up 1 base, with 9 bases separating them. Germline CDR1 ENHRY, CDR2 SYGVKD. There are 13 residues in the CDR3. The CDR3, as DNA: TGTGCCATGATGGACGAGAACACCGGGGAGCTGTTTTTT. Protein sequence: CAMMDENTGELFF.

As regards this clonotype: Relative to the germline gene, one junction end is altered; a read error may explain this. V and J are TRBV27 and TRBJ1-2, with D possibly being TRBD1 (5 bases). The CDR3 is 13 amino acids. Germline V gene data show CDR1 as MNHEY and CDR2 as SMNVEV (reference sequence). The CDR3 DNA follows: TGTGCCAGCAGTGAACAGGAGAAGAATGGCTGCACCTTC. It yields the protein CASSEQEKNGCTF.

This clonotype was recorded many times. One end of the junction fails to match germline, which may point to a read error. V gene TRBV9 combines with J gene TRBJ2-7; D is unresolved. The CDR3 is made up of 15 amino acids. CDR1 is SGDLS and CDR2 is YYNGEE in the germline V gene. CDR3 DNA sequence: TGTGCCAGCAGCGTCAACGAGGAAGCCTCCGACGAGCAGTACTTC. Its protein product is CASSVNEEASDEQYF.

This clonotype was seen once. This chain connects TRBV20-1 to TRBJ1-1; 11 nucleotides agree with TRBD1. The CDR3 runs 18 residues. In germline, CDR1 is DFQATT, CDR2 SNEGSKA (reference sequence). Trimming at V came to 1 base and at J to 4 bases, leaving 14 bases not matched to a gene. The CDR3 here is CSARVISGQGVRGTEAFF. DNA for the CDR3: TGCAGTGCTAGAGTCATTTCGGGACAGGGGGTAAGGGGCACTGAAGCTTTCTTT.

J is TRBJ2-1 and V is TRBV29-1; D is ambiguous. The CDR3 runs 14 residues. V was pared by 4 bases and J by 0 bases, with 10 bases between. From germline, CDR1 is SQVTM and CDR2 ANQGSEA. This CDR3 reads CSVGQEHSYNEQFF. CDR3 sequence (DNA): TGCAGCGTTGGGCAGGAACACTCCTACAATGAGCAGTTCTTC.

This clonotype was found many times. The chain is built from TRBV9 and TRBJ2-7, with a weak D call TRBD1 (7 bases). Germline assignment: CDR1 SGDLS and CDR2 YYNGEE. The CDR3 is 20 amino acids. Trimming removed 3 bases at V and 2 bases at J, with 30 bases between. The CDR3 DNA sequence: TGTGCCAGCAGCGGAGGGGGAGGTACAGGGGCCCCGGGCACTCCCTACGAGCAGTACTTC. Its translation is CASSGGGGTGAPGTPYEQYF.

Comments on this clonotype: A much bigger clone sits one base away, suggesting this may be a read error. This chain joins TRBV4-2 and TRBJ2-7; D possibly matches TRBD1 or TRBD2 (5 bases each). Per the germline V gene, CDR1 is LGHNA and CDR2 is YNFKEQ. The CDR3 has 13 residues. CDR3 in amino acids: CTSSSGRSYEQYF. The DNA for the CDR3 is TGTACCAGCAGCTCGGGACGGTCCTACGAGCAGTACTTC.